The 5 T cell receptor beta chains in this list originate from one sample, sequenced in a study of shared clonotypes between healthy human individuals. The method was immunoSEQ multiplex PCR; TCRdb's version includes in-frame clones alone and lacks a portion of them. The sample lists roughly 490,000 clones; approximately 79% were seen once. Sequencing was done on a sample of PBMCs. The receptors were sampled from a woman aged 40 to 50 in good health. Some clones in this sample may be carry-over from other donors' samples.

The J gene is TRBJ2-1, the V gene TRBV5-1, with 9 nucleotides matching TRBD2. The length of the CDR3 is 14 residues. The germline CDR1 and CDR2 sequences are SGHRS and YFSETQ. Trimming took 2 bases from V and 10 from J; bases not matched to a gene: 7. The CDR3: CASSLSGRPWEQFF. The CDR3 nucleotides read TGCGCCAGCAGCTTAAGCGGGAGGCCCTGGGAGCAGTTCTTC.

The V call is TRBV19, the J call TRBJ1-4, with D possibly TRBD1 on 5 matching bases. Germline CDR1 is LNHDA and CDR2 is SQIVND (reference sequence). The CDR3 totals 14 residues. Trimming removed 3 bases at V and 4 bases at J, with 9 bases between. CDR3 sequence reads: CASSMGRLNEKLFF. The CDR3 DNA sequence: TGTGCCAGTAGTATGGGGCGGCTTAATGAAAAACTGTTTTTT.

The chain combines TRBV18 with TRBJ1-2, with 7 bases lining up with TRBD1. Germline CDR1 reads KGHSH; CDR2 reads LQKENI. V was clipped by 2 bases and J by 3 bases; unmatched bases: 12. This CDR3 is built from 17 residues. The DNA of the CDR3 is TGTGCCAGCTCACCATCAAGGACAGGTGTCTCCCACTATGGCTACACCTTC. Protein product: CASSPSRTGVSHYGYTF.

The sample holds one count of this clone. The chain has TRBV5-1 and TRBJ2-5, with unresolved D. CDR3 size: 15 residues. Trimming left V 0 bases short and J 5 bases short, with 14 bases between. Germline CDR1 reads SGHRS; CDR2 reads YFSETQ. The CDR3 sequence is CASSLGDFAMETQYF. The CDR3 nucleotides read TGCGCCAGCAGCTTGGGTGACTTCGCCATGGAGACCCAGTACTTC.

The chain has TRBV27 and TRBJ2-5; no firm D call. CDR1 is MNHEY, CDR2 SMNVEV, per germline (reference sequence). The CDR3 sequence is 12 residues long. Trimming pared 6 bases from V and 4 bases from J, leaving 9 bases between. The DNA for the CDR3 is TGTGCCAGCAGATTCATCATAGAGACCCAGTACTTC. Amino acid sequence: CASRFIIETQYF.